A selection of T cell receptor beta chains follows, all from one sample in a study of T cells in Graves' hyperthyroidism and ophthalmopathy. A single record per CDR3 protein comes from TCRdb applying MiXCR to the multiplex PCR reads. The table shows some 350,000 distinct CDR3 sequences, with around a quarter occurring only once. Specimen: blood. The origin of the receptors is a man aged 45-65 years with Graves' hyperthyroidism. Each CDR3 is given with its conserved first and last residue. D genes are given only for firm matches. Not every row has a clone size; where given, it reads once, few, many or a size class.

CDR3 protein,CDR3 DNA,V gene,J gene,D gene,clone size
CASRPAPDGEQFF,TGTGCCAGCAGACCGGCTCCCGATGGTGAGCAGTTCTTC,TRBV7-9,TRBJ2-1,NA,NA
CASSFRGDGETQYF,TGTGCCAGCAGCTTTAGAGGGGACGGGGAGACCCAGTACTTC,TRBV5-4,TRBJ2-5,NA,NA
CASRRDRGSYNEQFF,TGTGCCAGCAGACGGGACAGGGGGTCCTACAATGAGCAGTTCTTC,TRBV28,TRBJ2-1,TRBD1,NA
CASSPRLLQETQYF,TGTGCCAGCAGCCCCCGACTGCTCCAAGAGACCCAGTACTTC,TRBV11-2,TRBJ2-5,NA,many
CASRSTGEGRLNEQFF,TGTGCCAGCAGATCAACAGGGGAAGGTCGTCTCAATGAGCAGTTCTTC,TRBV12-3/TRBV12-4,TRBJ2-1,TRBD1,NA
CSARQTNTGELFF,TGCAGTGCTCGACAGACGAACACCGGGGAGCTGTTTTTT,TRBV20-1,TRBJ2-2,NA,NA
CASSLAMRTNYGYTF,TGTGCCAGCAGCTTAGCGATGAGGACAAACTATGGCTACACCTTC,TRBV7-2,TRBJ1-2,NA,NA
CASSEGDNDNTEAFF,TGCGCCAGCAGCGAAGGGGACAACGACAACACTGAAGCTTTCTTT,TRBV5-1,TRBJ1-1,NA,many
CASSDPGTGLGNEQFF,TGTGCCAGCAGTGACCCCGGGACAGGCTTGGGCAATGAGCAGTTCTTC,TRBV25-1,TRBJ2-1,TRBD1,few
CASSIRDAPYEQYF,TGTGCCAGCAGCATCCGGGACGCACCCTACGAGCAGTACTTC,TRBV11-3,TRBJ2-7,NA,many
CASSLPGLAVEGEQFF,TGTGCCAGCAGCTTACCGGGTCTAGCGGTCGAGGGTGAGCAGTTCTTC,TRBV5-6,TRBJ2-1,TRBD2,few
CASSLGSAGTYNEQFF,TGTGCCAGCAGCTTAGGGTCCGCCGGCACCTACAATGAGCAGTTCTTC,TRBV11-1,TRBJ2-1,NA,many
CSAFGPPGASGRADTQYF,TGCAGTGCTTTCGGCCCCCCCGGGGCTAGCGGGAGGGCCGATACGCAGTATTTT,TRBV20-1,TRBJ2-3,TRBD2,few
CASSFEQGWNYGYTF,TGTGCCAGCAGCTTTGAACAGGGTTGGAACTATGGCTACACCTTC,TRBV7-9,TRBJ1-2,NA,NA
CAWTPVTGRNEKLFF,TGTGCCTGGACCCCCGTGACAGGGAGGAATGAAAAACTGTTTTTT,TRBV30,TRBJ1-4,TRBD1,NA
CASSIDRAYGYTF,TGTGCCAGTAGTATAGATCGGGCCTATGGCTACACCTTC,TRBV19,TRBJ1-2,NA,few
CACAGQLNYGYTF,TGTGCCTGTGCGGGACAGCTCAACTATGGCTACACCTTC,TRBV30,TRBJ1-2,TRBD1,NA
CATTGAEGYF,TGTGCCACCACCGGGGCGGAGGGGTACTTC,TRBV6-2/TRBV6-3,TRBJ2-5,NA,NA
CASSLVGQIGETQYF,TGTGCCAGCAGTTTAGTTGGACAGATCGGAGAGACCCAGTACTTC,TRBV27,TRBJ2-5,NA,NA
CASSVFREGGTDTQYF,TGTGCCAGCAGTGTGTTTCGGGAGGGGGGGACAGATACGCAGTATTTT,TRBV6-1,TRBJ2-3,TRBD2,few
CASSQGLVNYAYTF,TGTGCCAGTAGTCAGGGGTTAGTTAACTATGCCTACACCTTC,TRBV19,TRBJ1-2,NA,NA
CASSQTGGLNTEAFF,TGTGCCAGCAGCCAAACAGGGGGCTTGAACACTGAAGCTTTCTTT,TRBV12-3/TRBV12-4,TRBJ1-1,TRBD1,NA
CASSLARVWTEAFF,TGTGCCAGCAGCTTAGCCAGGGTCTGGACTGAAGCTTTCTTT,TRBV7-6,TRBJ1-1,NA,NA
CASSFPLTGELFF,TGCGCCAGCAGCTTCCCACTAACCGGGGAGCTGTTTTTT,TRBV5-1,TRBJ2-2,NA,NA